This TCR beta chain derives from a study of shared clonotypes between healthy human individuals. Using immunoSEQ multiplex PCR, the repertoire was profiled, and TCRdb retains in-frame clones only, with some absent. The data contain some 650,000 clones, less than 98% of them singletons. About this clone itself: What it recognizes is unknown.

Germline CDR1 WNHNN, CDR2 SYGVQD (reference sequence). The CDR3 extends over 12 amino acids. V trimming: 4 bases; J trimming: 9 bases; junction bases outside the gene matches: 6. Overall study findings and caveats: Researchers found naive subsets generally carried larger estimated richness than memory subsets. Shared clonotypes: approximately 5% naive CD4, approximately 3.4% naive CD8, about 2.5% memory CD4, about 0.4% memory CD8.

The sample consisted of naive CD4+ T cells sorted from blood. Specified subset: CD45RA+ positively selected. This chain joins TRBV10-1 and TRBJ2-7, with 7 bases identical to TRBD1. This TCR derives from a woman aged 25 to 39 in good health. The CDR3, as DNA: TGCGCCAGCAGTGTTGCCGGGACAGTGCAGTACTTC. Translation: CASSVAGTVQYF.